What follows are 19 T cell receptor beta chains derived from one specimen sequenced in a study of blood T cell repertoires in COVID-19. Sequencing was performed with immunoSEQ multiplex PCR; in TCRdb, only in-frame clones are kept and a portion is missing. The repertoire holds 150,000 to 200,000 clones, with about 90% as singletons. Sequencing input: peripheral blood. Every receptor here comes from a woman in her 70s with acute or convalescent COVID-19.

The rearrangement joins TRBV18 to TRBJ1-5; maybe TRBD1 (6 bases). V lost 4 bases, J lost 4 bases, and 14 bases lay in between. This CDR3 comprises 15 residues. Germline-derived CDR1 and CDR2 are KGHSH and LQKENI. The CDR3 coding sequence is TGTGCCAGCTCACTTCAGGGGTATGGGAATCAGCCCCAGCATTTT. It codes for CASSLQGYGNQPQHF. The complete variable domain, with remaining parts taken from reference TRBV18 and TRBJ1-5, reads NAGVMQNPRHLVRRRGQEARLRCSPMKGHSHVYWYRQLPEEGLKFMVYLQKENIIDESGMPKERFSAEFPKEGPSILRIQQVVRGDSAAYFCASSLQGYGNQPQHFGDGTRLSIL.

This chain uses TRBV7-2 with TRBJ1-1, with D maybe TRBD1 (6 bases). Looked up from germline, CDR1 is SGHTA and CDR2 is FQGNSA. Trimming stripped 3 bases from V and 6 bases from J, with 14 bases between. The CDR3 extends over 14 amino acids. The CDR3 DNA sequence: TGTGCCAGCAGCTTGGACAGTGTGATCTCTGAAGCTTTCTTT. Its translation: CASSLDSVISEAFF. Complete variable domain (other parts from reference TRBV7-2 and TRBJ1-1): GAGVSQSPSNKVTEKGKDVELRCDPISGHTALYWYRQSLGQGLEFLIYFQGNSAPDKSGLPSDRFSAERTGGSVSTLTIQRTQQEDSAVYLCASSLDSVISEAFFGQGTRLTVV.

The gene calls are TRBV6-4 and TRBJ2-1; 9 bases map to TRBD2. The ends lost 9 bases at V and 0 bases at J; junction bases unmatched: 6. This CDR3 is 15 amino acids long. Germline V gene lookup returns CDR1 MRHNA and CDR2 SNTAGT. CDR3: CARSSGRTSYNEQFF. The CDR3 coding sequence is TGTGCCAGATCCAGCGGGAGGACCTCCTACAATGAGCAGTTCTTC.

The chain combines TRBV4-2 with TRBJ1-3; a possible D gene is TRBD1 (6 bases). The germline V gene has CDR1 LGHNA and CDR2 YNFKEQ. The CDR3 runs to 15 residues. Trimming cost V 1 base and J 2 bases, with 9 bases left between them. CDR3 region: CASSQAGTTGNTIYF. The CDR3 DNA follows: TGTGCCAGCAGCCAAGCCGGGACAACTGGAAACACCATATATTTT.

The chain links TRBV23-1 to TRBJ2-5; unclear D gene. TRBV23-1 is marked as an open reading frame, function uncertain. The CDR3 loop spans 14 amino acids. Trimming shortened V by 3 bases and J by 1 base, and 9 bases separated the two germline ends. The CDR3 is CASSQSAAQETQYF. CDR3 in DNA: TGCGCCAGCAGTCAGTCCGCGGCCCAAGAGACCCAGTACTTC.

V is TRBV9 and J is TRBJ1-2; D not certain. The CDR3 length is 14 residues. V lost 0 bases, J lost 10 bases, and 16 bases lay in between. Per the germline V gene, CDR1 is SGDLS and CDR2 is YYNGEE. CDR3 coding DNA: TGTGCCAGCAGCGTAGTGCCCGTTCCTATTACCTACACCTTC. The encoded protein is CASSVVPVPITYTF.

The rearrangement joins TRBV3-1 (or the pseudogene TRBV3-2) to TRBJ2-3, with D unclear. The V end lost 0 bases, the J end lost 0 bases, and 4 bases lay between the germline ends. From germline, CDR1 is LGHDT and CDR2 YNNKEL (reference sequence). The CDR3 has 14 amino acids. CDR3 protein: CASSQDFSTDTQYF. For the CDR3, the DNA is TGTGCCAGCAGCCAAGACTTTAGCACAGATACGCAGTATTTT.

The chain couples TRBV5-1 to TRBJ2-3; TRBD1 might be the D (5 bases). The V end was cut by 1 base, the J end by 4 bases, with 13 bases between. Germline values: CDR1 SGHRS, CDR2 YFSETQ. The CDR3 contains 15 residues. The CDR3 spells CASSLTAGLPDTQYF. The CDR3 nucleotides read TGCGCCAGCAGCTTGACGGCAGGGCTTCCAGATACGCAGTATTTT.

The V and J genes are TRBV7-8 and TRBJ2-5; D might be TRBD1 (6 bases). CDR1 and CDR2 (germline): SGHVS, FQNEAQ. This CDR3 has 13 amino acids. Trimming removed 5 bases from V and 5 bases from J, with 12 bases in between. CDR3 sequence reads: CASSPTGLETQYF. The CDR3 DNA is TGTGCCAGCAGCCCGACAGGTTTGGAGACCCAGTACTTC.

In this sample, this clone turned up a few times. The genes are TRBV3-1 (or the pseudogene TRBV3-2) and TRBJ1-2; a possible D gene is TRBD1 (6 bases). V was clipped by 3 bases and J by 4 bases, with 15 bases between them. The germline V gene has CDR1 LGHDT and CDR2 YNNKEL (reference sequence). The length of the CDR3 is 15 residues. The CDR3 DNA sequence: TGTGCCAGCAGCCAGAGGGCCGGGGGGGCCTATGGCTACACCTTC. Translation: CASSQRAGGAYGYTF.

The chain is built from TRBV4-1 and TRBJ1-1; TRBD1 is a possible D gene (5 bases). Germline loops: CDR1 MGHRA, CDR2 YSYEKL. Trimming pared 4 bases from V and 5 bases from J, leaving 17 bases between. This CDR3 is 15 amino acids long. As DNA, the CDR3 is TGCGCCAGCAGCCGCGGGGAGGGGAGTAGGACTGAAGCTTTCTTT. Translation: CASSRGEGSRTEAFF.

This chain links TRBV18 with TRBJ2-7; 11 bases line up with TRBD2. Germline V CDR1 and CDR2: KGHSH, LQKENI. Trimming removed 3 bases from V and 2 bases from J; junction bases left unmatched: 3. This CDR3 has 15 amino acids. CDR3 nucleotide sequence: TGTGCCAGCTCACCTACTAGCGGGGGTCCCTACGAGCAGTACTTC. Translating it yields CASSPTSGGPYEQYF. The whole variable domain, filled in from reference TRBV18 and TRBJ2-7, reads NAGVMQNPRHLVRRRGQEARLRCSPMKGHSHVYWYRQLPEEGLKFMVYLQKENIIDESGMPKERFSAEFPKEGPSILRIQQVVRGDSAAYFCASSPTSGGPYEQYFGPGTRLTVT.

This clone was recorded only once. V usage is TRBV24-1 and J usage is TRBJ2-3; 10 bases are shared with TRBD2. CDR1 and CDR2 from the germline V gene are KGHDR and SFDVKD. Germline trimming cut 2 bases from V and 6 bases from J; bases unmatched to any gene: 4. The CDR3 consists of 15 residues. The CDR3 DNA follows: TGTGCCACCAGTGATTGGAGCGGGGGGGCTGATACGCAGTATTTT. Its translation: CATSDWSGGADTQYF.

The V and J genes are TRBV2 and TRBJ2-5; TRBD2 matches at 7 bases. CDR1 and CDR2 (germline): SNHLY, FYNNEI. CDR3 length: 13 amino acids. CDR3 amino acids: CASSREYGETQYF. For the CDR3, the DNA is TGTGCAAGCTCGCGGGAGTATGGGGAGACCCAGTACTTC. Full variable domain (rest looked up from reference TRBV2 and TRBJ2-5): EPEVTQTPSHQVTQMGQEVILRCVPISNHLYFYWYRQILGQKVEFLVSFYNNEISEKSEIFDDQFSVERPDGSNFTLKIRSTKLEDSAMYFCASSREYGETQYFGPGTRLLVL.

The CDR3 region is CSVSVAYEQYF. The CDR3 DNA is TGCAGCGTTTCAGTGGCCTACGAGCAGTACTTC. The chain recombines TRBV29-1 with TRBJ2-7, with D hard to call. This CDR3 is 11 amino acids long. V was cut by 5 bases and J by 2 bases, with 7 bases left in between. Germline V gene sequence: CDR1 SQVTM, CDR2 ANQGSEA.

The chain joins TRBV5-5 to TRBJ2-1; TRBD2 aligns across 7 bases. V shed 4 bases and J 0 bases; nucleotides not matched to a gene: 10. CDR1 and CDR2 from the germline V gene are SGHKS and YYEKEE (reference sequence). The CDR3 totals 17 residues. This chain's CDR3 is CASSRPTSVSSYNEQFF. Here the CDR3 DNA reads TGTGCCAGCAGCAGACCTACTAGCGTGAGCTCCTACAATGAGCAGTTCTTC.

The rearrangement links TRBV6-5 to TRBJ1-1; D possibly corresponds to TRBD1 (5 bases). Trimming stripped 6 bases from V and 1 base from J, with 12 bases between. The CDR3 has 14 amino acids. Germline CDR1 reads MNHEY; CDR2 reads SVGAGI. The CDR3 loop is CASSSTQGNTEAFF. The CDR3 DNA reads as TGTGCCAGCAGCTCGACCCAGGGGAACACTGAAGCTTTCTTT.

As for this clone: The same CDR3 is also encoded by other DNA sequences in this sample. The genes are TRBV5-1 and TRBJ2-5; 10 positions agree with TRBD2. This CDR3 spans 15 amino acids. CDR1 SGHRS and CDR2 YFSETQ come from the germline V gene. V was clipped by 1 base and J by 4 bases; unmatched bases: 4. CDR3 in amino acids: CASSLSSGGGETQYF. The CDR3 DNA is TGCGCCAGCAGCTTGAGCAGCGGGGGGGGAGAGACCCAGTACTTC.

The CDR3 loop is CASSVWGESTHEQFF. The DNA of the CDR3 is TGTGCCAGCAGCGTTTGGGGGGAGTCGACTCATGAGCAGTTCTTC. This chain links TRBV9 with TRBJ2-1; TRBD2 might be the D (6 bases). The CDR3 extends over 15 amino acids. CDR1 is SGDLS, CDR2 YYNGEE, per germline. The V and J ends lost 2 bases and 8 bases respectively, with 17 bases between them.